Reported below is one T cell receptor (beta chain). Per germline, CDR1 SGHAT and CDR2 FQNNGV. V shed 3 bases and J shed 2 bases, with 11 bases lying between them. This CDR3 contains 14 residues. Multiplex touch-down PCR with TRB-A/B primers amplified rearranged V-D-J TRB sequences. MiXCR was run by TCRdb on the multiplex PCR reads, yielding one entry per CDR3 protein. This table holds some 19,000 distinct CDR3 sequences, around 38% found once. These data come from a study of T cell repertoires in aging, cancer and after chemotherapy. Amplification of TCR beta used genomic DNA extracted from peripheral blood.

This TCR came from a human donor with a solid tumor. This chain connects TRBV11-2 to TRBJ2-7; tentative D call: TRBD1 (6 bases). The sequenced sample was blood. CDR3 residues: CASSFSQGPYEQYF. CDR3 sequence (DNA): TGTGCCAGCAGCTTCTCTCAGGGGCCCTACGAGCAGTACTTC.